Listed here are 3 T cell receptor beta chains from one sample, sequenced in a study of T cell repertoires in cytomegalovirus infection. In TCRdb, the reads were re-called with MiXCR into one record per CDR3 protein. The sample carries fewer than 950,000 distinct CDR3 sequences, about 33% recorded once. Their specific antigens are unknown. This specimen was cultured CD8+ T cells from PBMCs, taken from culture after CMV antigen stimulation. The receptors derive from a human donor in good health (CMV status not recorded). Some clones in this sample may be carry-over from other donors' samples.

This clonotype came up many times. This sequence joins TRBV7-2 and TRBJ2-4; D ambiguous. This CDR3 comprises 15 residues. Germline V gene lookup returns CDR1 SGHTA and CDR2 FQGNSA. V gave up 0 bases and J gave up 0 bases, with 6 bases separating them. The DNA for the CDR3 is TGTGCCAGCAGCTTAGCAGGTTTAGCCAAAAACATTCAGTACTTC. Its protein product is CASSLAGLAKNIQYF.

This clonotype was found a few times. V gene TRBV19 combines with J gene TRBJ1-1, with D unclear. Trimming stripped 5 bases from V and 0 bases from J, with 10 bases between. The CDR3 consists of 14 residues. CDR1 LNHDA and CDR2 SQIVND come from the germline V gene (reference sequence). The CDR3 sequence is CASSRRRVNTEAFF. Written as DNA, the CDR3 is TGTGCCAGTAGTCGCAGGCGGGTGAACACTGAAGCTTTCTTT.

This clonotype showed up just a few times. CDR3 nucleotide sequence: TGTGCCAGCAATCAGGACCCAAACTATGGCTACACCTTC. Encoded protein: CASNQDPNYGYTF. The rearrangement uses TRBV2 and TRBJ1-2; D ambiguous. Germline lookup yields CDR1 SNHLY and CDR2 FYNNEI. V was clipped by 7 bases and J by 2 bases, with 11 bases between them. The CDR3 covers 13 residues.